The sequence of this T cell receptor beta chain was determined in a study of CD8 T cells in ankylosing spondylitis. Trimming cost V 6 bases and J 8 bases; bases outside gene matches: 8. CDR1 is MNHNS, CDR2 SASEGT, per germline. The CDR3 totals 13 residues. Findings of the study overall: Those disease-linked clones were CD8+; they were also relatively rare in peripheral blood. Ankylosing spondylitis blood appeared to be characterized by a TCR beta motif of eight highly homologous variants. Past research had described some motif variants in reactive arthritis synovial fluid and blood. Disease-linked clones reportedly concentrated significantly in matched ankylosing spondylitis synovial fluid.

Scientists made TCR beta libraries using quantitative 5'-RACE with molecular barcodes. Via MiXCR, TCRdb re-called the 5' RACE reads, giving one row per CDR3 protein. The sample shows about 220,000 distinct CDR3 sequences, 7.3% of them seen only once. This clonotype was seen repeatedly, ten times or more. Its antigen remains unknown. J is TRBJ1-2 and V is TRBV6-1; 8 bases fit TRBD1. The sequence came from a male donor with ankylosing spondylitis. Specimen: blood, either unsorted or a sorted T cell fraction (not recorded which). The CDR3 DNA sequence: TGTGCCAGCAGCCTAGACAGGGGATGGGGCTACACCTTC. Translating it yields CASSLDRGWGYTF.